This TCR beta chain derives from a study of T cell clones after liver transplantation. Study in general: Post-transplant blood was tracked for graft-donor-reactive T cell clones identified in a pre-transplant mixed lymphocyte reaction. Blood was drawn pre-transplant, before withdrawal, and after full or failed withdrawal.

The V and J ends lost 2 bases and 0 bases respectively, with 11 bases between them. The length of the CDR3 is 17 residues. This clone was observed a single time. The target antigen is unknown. General study results and limits: Graft donor-reactive T cells may have migrated into the graft rather than being deleted. In most of the 8 subjects, circulating graft-donor-reactive CD4 TCRbeta sequences fell significantly after transplant.

Sequenced by immunoSEQ multiplex PCR; TCRdb stores in-frame clones only, minus some. The data contain around 60,000 clones, about 70% of them seen just once; the ten biggest clones take up 15%. V usage is TRBV23-1 and J usage is TRBJ1-6; the D is unclear. TRBV23-1 is recorded as an ORF, its role being uncertain. This sequence originates from a human donor who received a liver transplant. Sequences were derived from CD4+ T cells from blood, sampled before liver transplant. Here the CDR3 reads CASSQMPGLSYNSPLHF. In nucleotides, the CDR3 is TGCGCCAGCAGTCAAATGCCGGGTCTCTCCTATAATTCACCCCTCCACTTT.